Shown below are 5 T cell receptor beta chains from a single sample sequenced in a study of blood T cell repertoires in COVID-19 (dated by TCRdb to about 2020). Libraries were constructed by the immunoSEQ multiplex PCR assay. The clones in this table, taken by TCRdb from immuneACCESS, are in-frame only. Not every clone is retained; where verified, under half of the shortfall comes from an unresolved V gene, and the cause of the rest is unknown. The sample records 130,000 or so clones, about 88% of which are singletons. The ten largest account for roughly 2.5% of the sample. The sample comprised peripheral blood. Receptors were obtained from a human donor with COVID-19, enrolled during active disease. The donor label of this sample is uncertain.

The chain combines TRBV5-4 with TRBJ1-1; tentative D call: TRBD1 (6 bases). The germline gives CDR1 SGHNT, CDR2 YYREEE (reference sequence). V lost 1 base and J 1 base, leaving 11 bases between the germline ends. This CDR3 is 15 amino acids long. CDR3: CASSLFDRRNTEAFF. The CDR3 region has the DNA TGTGCCAGCAGCTTGTTCGACAGGCGGAACACTGAAGCTTTCTTT. Supplemented by reference TRBV5-4 and TRBJ1-1, the full variable domain reads ETGVTQSPTHLIKTRGQQVTLRCSSQSGHNTVSWYQQALGQGPQFIFQYYREEENGRGNFPPRFSGLQFPNYSSELNVNALELDDSALYLCASSLFDRRNTEAFFGQGTRLTVV.

The V call is TRBV19, the J call TRBJ2-3, with D uncertain. The CDR3 is 16 amino acids. The germline V and J ends were trimmed by 1 base and 0 bases, with 11 bases remaining between them. Germline CDR1 LNHDA, CDR2 SQIVND (reference sequence). CDR3 in DNA: TGTGCCAGTAGTATAGTGGCTAGAATTAGCACAGATACGCAGTATTTT. Translating gives CASSIVARISTDTQYF.

This chain connects TRBV6-5 to TRBJ2-3, with 13 positions matching TRBD2. Germline V gives CDR1 MNHEY, CDR2 SVGAGI. The CDR3 consists of 16 residues. Trimming at V came to 0 bases and at J to 6 bases, leaving 3 bases not matched to a gene. The CDR3 DNA reads TGTGCCAGCAGTTACTCGACTAGCGGGGGGAGGGATACGCAGTATTTT. Translation gives CASSYSTSGGRDTQYF.

The V call is TRBV7-9, the J call TRBJ2-3; D call uncertain. This CDR3 region has 12 residues. CDR1 SEHNR and CDR2 FQNEAQ come from the germline V gene (reference sequence). V was pared by 6 bases and J by 3 bases, with 7 bases between. The DNA of the CDR3 is TGTGCCAGCAGTCCTCAGACAGATACGCAGTATTTT. It codes for CASSPQTDTQYF.

This chain joins TRBV5-1 and TRBJ2-3, with 7 bases matching TRBD2. The CDR3 is 18 amino acids. The germline V gene encodes CDR1 SGHRS and CDR2 YFSETQ. V gave up 4 bases and J gave up 6 bases; unmatched junction bases: 20. The CDR3, as DNA: TGCGCCAGCAGCCCCGAGGGGAGGGTGAAGATGGGTCCCGATACGCAGTATTTT. Translating gives CASSPEGRVKMGPDTQYF.